In this sample, the clone carrying this T cell receptor (beta chain) turned up a few times. The same CDR3 can be traced to other DNA sequences in this sample. Produced via immunoSEQ multiplex PCR; TCRdb's table is partial and in-frame only. Of roughly 150,000 clones listed, 84% are singletons. This sample was included in a study of blood T cell repertoires in COVID-19. Looking at the study overall: Donors in the United States, Italy and Spain gave samples during acute or convalescent COVID-19.

The V gene's germline CDR1 is KGHSH and CDR2 LQKENI. V lost 2 bases to trimming and J lost 5 bases, with 10 bases between them. This CDR3 is built from 15 residues. This TCR derives from a woman between 45 and 65 years old with acute or convalescent COVID-19. The sequencing input was peripheral blood. The V gene is TRBV18, the J gene TRBJ1-6, with a possible D match to TRBD1 (5 bases). CDR3 protein: CASSPGTGDNSPLHF. In nucleotides, the CDR3 is TGTGCCAGCTCACCAGGAACAGGAGATAATTCACCCCTCCACTTT.